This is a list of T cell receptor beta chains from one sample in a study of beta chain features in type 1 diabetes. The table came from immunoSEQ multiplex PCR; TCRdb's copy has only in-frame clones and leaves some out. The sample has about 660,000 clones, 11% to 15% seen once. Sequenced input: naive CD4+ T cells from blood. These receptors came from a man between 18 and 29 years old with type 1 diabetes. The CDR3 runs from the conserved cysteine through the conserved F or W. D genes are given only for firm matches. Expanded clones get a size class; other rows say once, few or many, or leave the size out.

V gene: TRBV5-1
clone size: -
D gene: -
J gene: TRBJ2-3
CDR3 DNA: TGCGCCAGCAGACCCTATAGCACAGATACGCAGTATTTT
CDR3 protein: CASRPYSTDTQYF

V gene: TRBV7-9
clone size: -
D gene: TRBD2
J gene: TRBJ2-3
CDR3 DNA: TGTGCCAGCAGCTTTCAGGCGGGGGGACCACCTACTACGCAGTATTTT
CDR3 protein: CASSFQAGGPPTTQYF

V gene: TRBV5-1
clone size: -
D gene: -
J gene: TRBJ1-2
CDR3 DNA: TGCGCCAGCAGTCCTGCTATTAACTATGGCTACACCTTC
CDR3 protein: CASSPAINYGYTF

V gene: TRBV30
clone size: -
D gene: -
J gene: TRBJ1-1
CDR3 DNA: TGTGCCTGGAGCCGACAGCAGAACACTGAAGCTTTCTTT
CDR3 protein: CAWSRQQNTEAFF

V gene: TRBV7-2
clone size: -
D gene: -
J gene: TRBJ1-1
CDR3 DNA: TGTGCCAGCAGCCCCGACGGAAGAAGTGAAGCTTTCTTT
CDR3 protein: CASSPDGRSEAFF

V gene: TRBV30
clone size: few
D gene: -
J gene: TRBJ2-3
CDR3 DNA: TGTGCCTGGAGTGTAGAGTGGGGCGGGGTGTCGGGAGATACGCAGTATTTT
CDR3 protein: CAWSVEWGGVSGDTQYF

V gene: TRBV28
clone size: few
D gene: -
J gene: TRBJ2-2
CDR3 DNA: TGTGCCAGCAGTTTAGTCCATAACACCGGGGAGCTGTTTTTT
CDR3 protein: CASSLVHNTGELFF

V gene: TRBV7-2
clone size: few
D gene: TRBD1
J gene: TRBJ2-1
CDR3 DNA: TGTGCCAGCAGCTTGATACCAACGACAGGGGCTACCTACAATGAGCAGTTCTTC
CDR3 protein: CASSLIPTTGATYNEQFF

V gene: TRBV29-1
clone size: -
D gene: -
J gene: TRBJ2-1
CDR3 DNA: TGCAGCGTTCACGGGTCCGGGAGAGGGTCAAGCTACAATGAGCAGTTCTTC
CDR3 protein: CSVHGSGRGSSYNEQFF

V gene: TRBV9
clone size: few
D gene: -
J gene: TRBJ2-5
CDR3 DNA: TGTGCCAGCAGCGTAGGGGGCCAAGAGACCCAGTACTTC
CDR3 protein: CASSVGGQETQYF

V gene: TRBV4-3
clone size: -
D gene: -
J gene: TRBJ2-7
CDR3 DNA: TGCGCCAGCAGCCAAGAGCGCAGGGGTCACGAGCAGTACTTC
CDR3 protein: CASSQERRGHEQYF

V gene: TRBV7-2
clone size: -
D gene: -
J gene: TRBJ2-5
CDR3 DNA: TGTGCCAGCAGCAGGGACGGTCAAGAGACCCAGTACTTC
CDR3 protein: CASSRDGQETQYF

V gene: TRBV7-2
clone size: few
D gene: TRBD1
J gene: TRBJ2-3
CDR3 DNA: TGTGCCAGCAGCTTAGTTAGCACAGGGGTTAAGGATACGCAGTATTTT
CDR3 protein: CASSLVSTGVKDTQYF

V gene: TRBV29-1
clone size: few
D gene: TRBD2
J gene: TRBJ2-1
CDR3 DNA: TGCAGCGTCGCGGGACTAGCGCTCAATGAGCAGTTCTTC
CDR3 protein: CSVAGLALNEQFF

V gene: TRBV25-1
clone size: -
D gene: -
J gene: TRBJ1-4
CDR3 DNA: TGTGCCAGCAGTGGGCTCAGCGATGAAAAACTGTTTTTT
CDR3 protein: CASSGLSDEKLFF

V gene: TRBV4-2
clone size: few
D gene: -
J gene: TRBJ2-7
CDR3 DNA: TGTGCCAGCAGCCAAGGCCAGGGAAGTTCCTACGAGCAGTACTTC
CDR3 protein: CASSQGQGSSYEQYF

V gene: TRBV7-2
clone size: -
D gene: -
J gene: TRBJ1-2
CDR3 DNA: TGTGCCAGCAGCTCCGCGGGGAACTATGGCTACACCTTC
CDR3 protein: CASSSAGNYGYTF

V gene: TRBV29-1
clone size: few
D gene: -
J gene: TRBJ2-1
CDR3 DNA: TGCAGCGGCGCGACTACAACCTACAATGAGCAGTTCTTC
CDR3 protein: CSGATTTYNEQFF

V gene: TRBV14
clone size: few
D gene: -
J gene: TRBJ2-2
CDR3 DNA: TGTGCCAGCTCAAGTCAATCGGGATATGGGTCCGGGGAGCTGTTTTTT
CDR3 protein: CASSSQSGYGSGELFF

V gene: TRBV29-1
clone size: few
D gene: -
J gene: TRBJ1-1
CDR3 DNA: TGCAGCGTTGAGGGTATAGGAGGTTCCGGGCTGAACACTGAAGCTTTCTTT
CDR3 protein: CSVEGIGGSGLNTEAFF

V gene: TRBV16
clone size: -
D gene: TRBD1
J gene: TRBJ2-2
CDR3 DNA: TGTGCCAGCAGCCAATTGCAAAGACAGGGGAACACCGGGGAGCTGTTTTTT
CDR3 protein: CASSQLQRQGNTGELFF

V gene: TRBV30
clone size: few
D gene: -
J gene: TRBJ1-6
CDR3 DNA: TGTGCCTGGATGATCCGTGGCTCCTATAATTCACCCCTCCACTTT
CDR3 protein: CAWMIRGSYNSPLHF

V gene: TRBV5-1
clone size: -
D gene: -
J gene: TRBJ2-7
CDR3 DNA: TGCGCCAGCAGCTCTGAGGGTTCAGGCGAGCAGTACTTC
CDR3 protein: CASSSEGSGEQYF

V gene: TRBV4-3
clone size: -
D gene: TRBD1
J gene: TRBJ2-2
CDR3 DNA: TGCGCCAGCAGCCCTCAGACAGGGCCGAACACCGGGGAGCTGTTTTTT
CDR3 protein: CASSPQTGPNTGELFF

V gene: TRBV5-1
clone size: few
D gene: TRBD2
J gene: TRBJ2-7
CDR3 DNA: TGCGCCAGCAGCTTGGTAGCGGGGGGCTCCCGGGAGCAGTACTTC
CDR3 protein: CASSLVAGGSREQYF

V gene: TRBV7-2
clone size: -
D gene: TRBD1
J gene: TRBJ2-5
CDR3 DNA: TGTGCCAGCAGCCCCCGGGACAGCCAAGAGACCCAGTACTTC
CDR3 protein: CASSPRDSQETQYF

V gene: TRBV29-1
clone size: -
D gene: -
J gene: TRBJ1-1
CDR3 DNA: TGCAGCGTCACCCCCTGGGAAATCACTGAAGCTTTCTTT
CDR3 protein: CSVTPWEITEAFF

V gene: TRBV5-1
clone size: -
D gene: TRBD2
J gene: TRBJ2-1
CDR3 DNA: TGCGCCAGCAGCTTGGGACTAGCGGGAGACGATGAGCAGTTCTTC
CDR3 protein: CASSLGLAGDDEQFF

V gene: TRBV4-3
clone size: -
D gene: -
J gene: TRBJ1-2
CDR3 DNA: TGCGCCAGCAGCCAAGATTCCGAGGGGTGGAACTATGGCTACACCTTC
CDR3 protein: CASSQDSEGWNYGYTF

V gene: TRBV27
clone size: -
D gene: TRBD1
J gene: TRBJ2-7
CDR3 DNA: TGTGCCAGCAGTCCTCGACAGGGACCCTACGAGCAGTACTTC
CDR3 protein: CASSPRQGPYEQYF

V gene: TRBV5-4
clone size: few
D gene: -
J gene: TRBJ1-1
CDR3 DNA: TGTGCCAGCAGCCCCCGACGGATGAACACTGAAGCTTTCTTT
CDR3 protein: CASSPRRMNTEAFF

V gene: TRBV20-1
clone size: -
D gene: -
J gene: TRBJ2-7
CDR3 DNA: TGCAGTGCTAGAGAAGCTAAGCAGTACTTC
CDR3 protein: CSAREAKQYF

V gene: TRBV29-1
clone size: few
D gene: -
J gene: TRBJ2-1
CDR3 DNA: TGCAGCGTTGCCGTACGGAAGGACAATGAGCAGTTCTTC
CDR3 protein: CSVAVRKDNEQFF

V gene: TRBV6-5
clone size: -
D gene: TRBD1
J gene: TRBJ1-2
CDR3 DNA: TGTGCCAGCAGGAGACTGACAGGGGACTATGGCTACACCTTC
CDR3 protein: CASRRLTGDYGYTF

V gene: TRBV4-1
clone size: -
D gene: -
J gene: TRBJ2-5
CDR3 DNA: TGCGCCAGCAGCCAAGGACAGGTGGCTCAAGAGACCCAGTACTTC
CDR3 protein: CASSQGQVAQETQYF

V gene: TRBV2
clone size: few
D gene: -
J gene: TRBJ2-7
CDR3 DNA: TGTGCCAGCAGTTTGGATGGCTACGAGCAGTACTTC
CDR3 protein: CASSLDGYEQYF

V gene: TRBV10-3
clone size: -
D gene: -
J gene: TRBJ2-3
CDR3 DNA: TGTGCCATCAGTCCCGGGACTAGCACAGATACGCAGTATTTT
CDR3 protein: CAISPGTSTDTQYF

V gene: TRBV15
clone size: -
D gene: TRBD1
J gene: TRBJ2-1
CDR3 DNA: TGTGCCACCAGCACAGGGACAGGGCTACGGAATGAGCAGTTCTTC
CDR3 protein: CATSTGTGLRNEQFF

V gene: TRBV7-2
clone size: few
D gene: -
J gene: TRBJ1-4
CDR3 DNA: TGTGCCAGCAGCTTACTGTTGGGACCTGAAAAACTGTTTTTT
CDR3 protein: CASSLLLGPEKLFF

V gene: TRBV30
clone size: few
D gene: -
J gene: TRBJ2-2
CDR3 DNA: TGTGCCTGGAGTCGCGAGCCACGGGCCGGGGAGCTGTTTTTT
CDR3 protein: CAWSREPRAGELFF

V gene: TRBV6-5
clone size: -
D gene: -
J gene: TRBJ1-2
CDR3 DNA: TGTGCCAGCAGTGAAAGCCAGAGTCTGGGCTACACCTTC
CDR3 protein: CASSESQSLGYTF

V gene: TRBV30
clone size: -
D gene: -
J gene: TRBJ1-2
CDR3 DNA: TGTGCCTTTACCCCCGGAGGGGGTGGCTACACCTTC
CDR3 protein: CAFTPGGGGYTF

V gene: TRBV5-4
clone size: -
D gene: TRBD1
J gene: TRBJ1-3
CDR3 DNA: TGTGCCAGCAGCCGGACAGGAGATGGAAACACCATATATTTT
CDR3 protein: CASSRTGDGNTIYF

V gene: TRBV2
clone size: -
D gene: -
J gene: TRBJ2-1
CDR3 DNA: TGTGCCAGCAGTGAAGACACACACAATGAGCAGTTCTTC
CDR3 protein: CASSEDTHNEQFF

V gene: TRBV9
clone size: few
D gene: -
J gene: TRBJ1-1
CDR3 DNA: TGTGCCAGCAGCGTAGCTGGCAGCGTAGGGACTGAAGCTTTCTTT
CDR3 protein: CASSVAGSVGTEAFF

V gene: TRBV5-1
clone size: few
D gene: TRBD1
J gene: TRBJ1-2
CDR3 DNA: TGCGCCAGCAGCACCAGACAGGGGAGCTATGGCTACACCTTC
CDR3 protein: CASSTRQGSYGYTF

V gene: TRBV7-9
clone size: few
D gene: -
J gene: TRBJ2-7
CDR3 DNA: TGTGCCAGCAGCGCCCGCCCACAGGGTAAAATCATCGACGAGCAGTACTTC
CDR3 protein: CASSARPQGKIIDEQYF

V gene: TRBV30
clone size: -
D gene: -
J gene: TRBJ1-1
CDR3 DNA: TGTGCCTGGAGTCCCGACCCGAACACTGAAGCTTTCTTT
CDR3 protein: CAWSPDPNTEAFF